This T cell receptor beta chain was recorded in a study of cytomegalovirus exposure and HLA in healthy donors. Study outcomes and limitations: Most sequenced TCRs were rare (though some public TCRs occurred in many donors). Cytomegalovirus-associated TCR beta chains were listed, numbering 150 to 200.

As to this clone: The antigen is unknown.

PCR was performed using 60 Vbeta and 13 Jbeta primers. Profiled with immunoSEQ multiplex PCR; TCRdb holds only in-frame clones, not every one. This repertoire shows roughly 190,000 clones, 78% found once; its top ten account for less than 15%. This clonotype was sampled from a woman in her 30s in good health and CMV-seropositive. The sample consisted of PBMCs.

The CDR3 loop reads CASSLDGQYEQYF. In DNA form, the CDR3 reads TGTGCCAGCAGCTTAGATGGACAGTACGAGCAGTACTTC. The gene calls are TRBV11-3 and TRBJ2-7; TRBD1 is a possible D gene (6 bases). This CDR3 has 13 residues. Germline V gives CDR1 SGHNT, CDR2 YENEEA. Trimming removed 0 bases at V and 4 bases at J, with 7 bases between. The full variable domain, completed using reference TRBV11-3 and TRBJ2-7, is EAGVVQSPRYKIIEKKQPVAFWCNPISGHNTLYWYLQNLGQGPELLIRYENEEAVDDSQLPKDRFSAERLKGVDSTLKIQPAELGDSAVYLCASSLDGQYEQYFGPGTRLTVT.